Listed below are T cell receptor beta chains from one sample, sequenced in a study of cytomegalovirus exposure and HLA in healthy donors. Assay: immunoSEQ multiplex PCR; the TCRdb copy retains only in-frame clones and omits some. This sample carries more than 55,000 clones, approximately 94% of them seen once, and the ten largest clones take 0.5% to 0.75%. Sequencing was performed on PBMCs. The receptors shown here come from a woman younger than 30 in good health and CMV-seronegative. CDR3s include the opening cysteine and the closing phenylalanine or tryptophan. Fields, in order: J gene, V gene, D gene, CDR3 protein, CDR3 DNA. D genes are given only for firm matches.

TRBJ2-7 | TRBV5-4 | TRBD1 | CATWDRVGGYEQYF | TGTGCCACATGGGACAGGGTAGGGGGGTACGAGCAGTACTTC
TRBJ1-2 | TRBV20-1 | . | CSATINYGYTF | TGCAGTGCTACAATCAACTATGGCTACACCTTC
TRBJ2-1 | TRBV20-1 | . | CSASIYNEQFF | TGCAGTGCTAGTATCTACAATGAGCAGTTCTTC
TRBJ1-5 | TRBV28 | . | CASSLGGANQPQHF | TGTGCCAGCAGTTTAGGGGGGGCGAATCAGCCCCAGCATTTT
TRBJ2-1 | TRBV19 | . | CASSLGGFNEQFF | TGTGCCAGTAGTCTAGGAGGGTTTAATGAGCAGTTCTTC
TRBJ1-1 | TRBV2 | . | CASSVSQNTEAFF | TGTGCCAGCAGTGTGTCACAGAACACTGAAGCTTTCTTT
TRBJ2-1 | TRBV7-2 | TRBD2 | CASSFLNLAGGDNEQFF | TGTGCCAGCAGCTTCCTTAACTTAGCGGGGGGCGACAATGAGCAGTTCTTC
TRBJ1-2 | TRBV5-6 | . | CASSLAGVYGYTF | TGTGCCAGCAGCTTGGCAGGGGTCTATGGCTACACCTTC
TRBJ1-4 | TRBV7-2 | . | CASSAFGGINEKLFF | TGTGCCAGCAGCGCGTTCGGGGGAATTAATGAAAAACTGTTTTTT
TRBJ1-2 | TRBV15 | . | CATSYSYAGGYTF | TGTGCCACCAGTTACTCTTATGCGGGCGGCTACACCTTC
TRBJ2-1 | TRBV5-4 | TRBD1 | CASSPGQGWNEQFF | TGTGCCAGCAGCCCGGGACAGGGTTGGAATGAGCAGTTCTTC
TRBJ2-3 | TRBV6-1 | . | CASRPTGGTDTQYF | TGTGCCAGCAGGCCGACAGGAGGCACAGATACGCAGTATTTT
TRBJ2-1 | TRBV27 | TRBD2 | CASSPTGASGGAREQFF | TGTGCCAGCAGTCCAACGGGGGCTAGCGGGGGGGCCAGAGAGCAGTTCTTC
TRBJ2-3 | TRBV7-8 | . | CASSLATAPDTQYF | TGTGCCAGCAGCTTGGCCACAGCTCCAGATACGCAGTATTTT
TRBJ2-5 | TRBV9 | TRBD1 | CASSVGQGTPEETQYF | TGTGCCAGCAGCGTAGGACAGGGAACCCCTGAAGAGACCCAGTACTTC
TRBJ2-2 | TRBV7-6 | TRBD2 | CASSLAPGLAGGSVNTGELFF | TGTGCCAGCAGCTTAGCCCCGGGACTAGCGGGGGGATCCGTGAACACCGGGGAGCTGTTTTTT